The TCR beta chain described here comes from a study of T cell changes during pregnancy in multiple sclerosis. Measured with immunoSEQ multiplex PCR; TCRdb has only the in-frame clones, and not every one. The sample carries roughly 110,000 clones, about nine tenths recorded once. Trimming took 2 bases from V and 8 from J; bases not matched to a gene: 8. The CDR3 contains 15 residues. From germline, CDR1 is MGHRA and CDR2 YSYEKL. The clonotype was recovered from a female donor in good health, enrolled as a control in a pregnancy study. The V and J genes are TRBV4-1 and TRBJ1-2; 10 nucleotides align to TRBD1. The input for sequencing was peripheral blood, taken in the third trimester of pregnancy. The CDR3 protein is CASSQPRDRGRGYTF. The CDR3 nucleotides read TGCGCCAGCAGCCAACCCCGGGACAGGGGTCGAGGCTACACCTTC.